Below, one T cell receptor (beta chain) is given with its context. From its re-call of the 5' RACE reads, TCRdb lists each CDR3 protein once, without DNA. The listing records some 330,000 distinct CDR3 sequences. This record belongs to a study of monozygotic twins with inflammatory bowel disease. Germline assignment: CDR1 SGHVS and CDR2 FQNEAQ. The CDR3 is made up of 18 amino acids. The chain recombines TRBV7-8 with TRBJ2-5; TCRdb gives TRBD1 as the D gene, but with no DNA this cannot be confirmed. This receptor was obtained from a human donor with ulcerative colitis or Crohn's disease, or a healthy co-twin of an affected twin (not recorded which). The source material was blood. The CDR3 loop reads CASSLGPARQGDEKTQYF.